The 20 T cell receptor beta chains below were found in one sample sequenced in a study of blood T cell repertoires in COVID-19. The assay was immunoSEQ multiplex PCR, and TCRdb's table has in-frame clones only and misses some. Of tens of thousands of clones listed, 70% to 90% are singletons. Material for sequencing was peripheral blood. Receptor source: a man aged 45 to 65 with active COVID-19.

The V gene is TRBV11-3, the J gene TRBJ2-7; D is unresolved. V was shortened by 0 bases and J by 2 bases, with 11 bases between the two germline ends. Germline CDR1 SGHNT, CDR2 YENEEA. The CDR3 has 15 residues. The CDR3 region has the DNA TGTGCCAGCAGCTTAGACCTCCGTTTCGCCTACGAGCAGTACTTC. This gives the protein CASSLDLRFAYEQYF. Combining the CDR3 with reference TRBV11-3 and TRBJ2-7 gives the whole variable domain EAGVVQSPRYKIIEKKQPVAFWCNPISGHNTLYWYLQNLGQGPELLIRYENEEAVDDSQLPKDRFSAERLKGVDSTLKIQPAELGDSAVYLCASSLDLRFAYEQYFGPGTRLTVT.

The rearrangement uses TRBV10-2 and TRBJ2-1; 11 bases map to TRBD2. V shed 8 bases and J 2 bases; nucleotides not matched to a gene: 5. Germline V lookup: CDR1 WSHSY, CDR2 SAAADI. CDR3 length equals 15 residues. The CDR3 loop reads CASRRTSGPYNEQFF. CDR3 sequence (DNA): TGCGCCAGCCGCCGGACTAGCGGGCCCTACAATGAGCAGTTCTTC.

The chain uses TRBV7-3 and TRBJ2-5; 9 bases match TRBD2. With 5 bases clipped from V and 0 bases from J, the junction kept 7 bases outside the gene matches. Germline V gene sequence: CDR1 SGHTA, CDR2 FQGTGA. The CDR3 covers 16 residues. In nucleotides, the CDR3 is TGTGCCAGCAGCCCAGGGTTAGCGGGAGACCAAGAGACCCAGTACTTC. It specifies CASSPGLAGDQETQYF.

V usage is TRBV6-2 or TRBV6-3 and J usage is TRBJ1-4; TRBD1 matches at 8 bases. The CDR3 runs 15 residues. V dropped 0 bases and J dropped 7; count of bases not matched to a gene: 4. Per germline, CDR1 MNHEY and CDR2 SVGEGT. In nucleotides, the CDR3 is TGTGCCAGCAGTTACTCGGGACAGGAAGGTGAAAAACTGTTTTTT. Its translation is CASSYSGQEGEKLFF.

The J gene is TRBJ2-1, the V gene TRBV11-3, with a tentative D call TRBD2 (6 bases). The germline V gene encodes CDR1 SGHNT and CDR2 YENEEA. There are 13 residues in the CDR3. Trimming removed 5 bases at V and 3 bases at J, with 8 bases between. CDR3 loop: CASSTGDYNEQFF. CDR3 nucleotide sequence: TGTGCCAGCAGCACGGGGGACTACAATGAGCAGTTCTTC.

The chain recombines TRBV28 with TRBJ2-5, with D possibly being TRBD2 (5 bases). Per germline, CDR1 MDHEN and CDR2 SYDVKM. CDR3 length: 10 amino acids. Deletions cut 10 bases from V and 7 bases from J, with 10 bases between. CDR3 bases: TGTGCCACCGGGAAAGGGACCCAGTACTTC. As protein: CATGKGTQYF.

This clone was found a few times. This chain links TRBV11-3 with TRBJ2-5; 7 bases match TRBD2. Trimming removed 5 bases from V and 5 bases from J; junction bases left unmatched: 8. Germline-derived CDR1 and CDR2 are SGHNT and YENEEA. The CDR3 contains 14 residues. The CDR3 sequence: CASSLGGGMETQYF. In nucleotides, the CDR3 is TGTGCCAGCAGCCTGGGGGGAGGGATGGAGACCCAGTACTTC.

The rearrangement joins TRBV7-3 to TRBJ2-1; a possible D gene is TRBD2 (6 bases). This CDR3 spans 15 amino acids. Deletions cut 3 bases from V and 3 bases from J, with 12 bases between. The germline V gene has CDR1 SGHTA and CDR2 FQGTGA. CDR3 bases: TGTGCCAGCAGCTTGATGGGGGGAAGCTACAATGAGCAGTTCTTC. Encoded protein: CASSLMGGSYNEQFF.

The chain recombines TRBV28 with TRBJ2-2, with D unresolved. The CDR3 consists of 15 residues. The germline V gene has CDR1 MDHEN and CDR2 SYDVKM. V was clipped by 7 bases and J by 1 base, with 13 bases between them. CDR3 region: CASIPGRGNTGELFF. CDR3 bases: TGTGCCAGCATCCCCGGCCGAGGGAACACCGGGGAGCTGTTTTTT.

This clone was counted once. The rearrangement uses TRBV6-5 and TRBJ1-4; no firm D call. V dropped 2 bases and J dropped 7 bases, with 8 bases sitting between them. The CDR3 loop spans 13 amino acids. Germline CDR1 is MNHEY and CDR2 is SVGAGI. CDR3 in amino acids: CASSYPGSEKLFF. The DNA of the CDR3 is TGTGCCAGCAGTTACCCAGGAAGTGAAAAACTGTTTTTT.

The J gene is TRBJ2-5, the V gene TRBV12-3 or TRBV12-4, with D perhaps matching TRBD1 (5 bases). There are 12 residues in the CDR3. V lost 4 bases and J lost 7, with 10 bases in between. The CDR3 is CASSSQVGTQYF. The CDR3 bases are TGTGCCAGCAGTTCACAGGTCGGGACCCAGTACTTC.

The V call is TRBV5-1, the J call TRBJ1-1; TRBD1 is a possible D gene (6 bases). V was trimmed by 1 base and J by 4 bases, leaving 8 bases between them. The CDR3 length is 13 residues. Germline CDR1 SGHRS, CDR2 YFSETQ. CDR3 in amino acids: CASSLTGSTEAFF. The CDR3, as DNA: TGCGCCAGCAGCTTGACAGGGAGCACTGAAGCTTTCTTT. The whole variable domain, remainder taken from reference TRBV5-1 and TRBJ1-1, is KAGVTQTPRYLIKTRGQQVTLSCSPISGHRSVSWYQQTPGQGLQFLFEYFSETQRNKGNFPGRFSGRQFSNSRSEMNVSTLELGDSALYLCASSLTGSTEAFFGQGTRLTVV.

The chain links TRBV28 to TRBJ2-5; possibly TRBD2 for D (6 bases). The germline V and J ends were trimmed by 5 bases and 5 bases, with 18 bases remaining between them. CDR1 and CDR2 (germline): MDHEN, SYDVKM. CDR3 length equals 15 residues. The CDR3 loop reads CASSTRGVNWETQYF. CDR3 nucleotide sequence: TGTGCCAGCAGTACCCGCGGGGTGAATTGGGAGACCCAGTACTTC.

The genes are TRBV7-2 and TRBJ1-6; D might be TRBD1 (6 bases). The CDR3 is 19 amino acids. Trimming shortened V by 6 bases and J by 0 bases, and 21 bases separated the two germline ends. CDR1 and CDR2 (germline): SGHTA, FQGNSA. The CDR3 region is CASSPGIGQMPSYNSPLHF. CDR3 nucleotides: TGTGCCAGCAGTCCCGGAATTGGACAGATGCCCTCCTATAATTCACCCCTCCACTTT.

The chain employs TRBV7-2 and TRBJ2-1, with D possibly TRBD2 on 5 matching bases. Germline lookup yields CDR1 SGHTA and CDR2 FQGNSA. This CDR3 has 15 amino acids. The V gene lost 1 base and the J gene lost 4 bases, with 11 bases spanning the gap. The CDR3 reads CASSLGPLAYNEQFF. In DNA form, the CDR3 reads TGTGCCAGCAGCTTAGGCCCCCTAGCTTACAATGAGCAGTTCTTC.

The genes are TRBV4-3 and TRBJ1-2; D is perhaps TRBD1 (6 bases). Trimming took 2 bases from V and 5 from J, leaving 9 bases between them. Germline-derived CDR1 and CDR2 are LGHNA and YSLEER. This CDR3 contains 13 residues. This CDR3 reads CASSQRDIYGYTF. The CDR3 DNA sequence: TGCGCCAGCAGCCAACGGGACATTTATGGCTACACCTTC.

The V call is TRBV4-3, the J call TRBJ2-3; D is possibly TRBD1 (6 bases). Germline CDR1 reads LGHNA; CDR2 reads YSLEER. The CDR3 sequence is 15 residues long. V was clipped by 5 bases and J by 4 bases, with 16 bases between them. The CDR3 sequence is CASSETGNDADTQYF. The CDR3 coding sequence is TGCGCCAGCAGCGAAACAGGGAATGACGCAGATACGCAGTATTTT.

This chain connects TRBV5-4 to TRBJ2-2; no clear D gene. Germline values: CDR1 SGHNT, CDR2 YYREEE (reference sequence). This CDR3 contains 14 residues. V was pared by 2 bases and J by 0 bases, with 5 bases between. This chain's CDR3 is CASSFLPNTGELFF. The CDR3 DNA follows: TGTGCCAGCAGCTTCCTACCGAACACCGGGGAGCTGTTTTTT.

The rearrangement joins TRBV7-2 to TRBJ2-7; 10 bases fit TRBD2. The CDR3 runs 16 residues. After removal of 0 bases from V and 2 bases from J, the junction contained 4 bases not matched to a gene. CDR1 and CDR2 from the germline V gene are SGHTA and FQGNSA. CDR3 loop: CASSLAPSGGAYEQYF. The CDR3 region has the DNA TGTGCCAGCAGCTTAGCGCCTAGCGGGGGAGCCTACGAGCAGTACTTC.

The rearrangement links TRBV5-1 to TRBJ1-6; 8 positions match TRBD1. Germline CDR1 is SGHRS and CDR2 is YFSETQ. The ends lost 5 bases at V and 8 bases at J; junction bases unmatched: 6. This CDR3 is 14 amino acids long. CDR3 region: CASSSGQGDSPLHF. DNA for the CDR3: TGCGCCAGCAGTTCAGGACAGGGCGATTCACCCCTCCACTTT.